The 21 T cell receptor beta chains reported below all come from one sample, sequenced in a study of blood T cell repertoires in COVID-19. Using immunoSEQ multiplex PCR, the repertoire was profiled, and TCRdb retains in-frame clones only, with some absent. The repertoire has fewer than 300,000 clones, 82% of them found once; the top ten carry less than 4%. Sequencing input: peripheral blood. Every receptor here comes from a woman aged 18-35 years with acute or convalescent COVID-19.

The V and J genes are TRBV3-1 (or the pseudogene TRBV3-2) and TRBJ1-2; TRBD1 aligns across 11 bases. The CDR3 is made up of 17 amino acids. The germline gives CDR1 LGHDT, CDR2 YNNKEL (reference sequence). Trimming cost V 1 base and J 5 bases; bases outside gene matches: 9. In DNA, the CDR3 is TGTGCCAGCAGCCAAGCTTCCGGGACAGGGGGAGGTTATGGCTACACCTTC. Its protein is CASSQASGTGGGYGYTF.

J is TRBJ1-1 and V is TRBV30; D is unresolved. Per the germline V gene, CDR1 is GTSNPN and CDR2 is SVGIG (reference sequence). With 0 bases removed from V and 0 bases from J, the gap between germline ends came to 8 bases. The CDR3 runs to 14 residues. CDR3 DNA: TGTGCCTGGAGTGTTTGGCCCTTGAACACTGAAGCTTTCTTT. Its protein product is CAWSVWPLNTEAFF.

This chain links TRBV27 with TRBJ1-6; no clear D gene. The CDR3 consists of 16 residues. The V and J ends lost 2 bases and 7 bases respectively, with 15 bases between them. The germline V gene has CDR1 MNHEY and CDR2 SMNVEV (reference sequence). The CDR3 loop is CASSLTRIIENSPLHF. The DNA for the CDR3 is TGTGCCAGCAGTTTAACCAGGATTATAGAGAATTCACCCCTCCACTTT.

The J gene is TRBJ2-7, the V gene TRBV9; 12 nucleotides align to TRBD2. CDR3 length equals 18 residues. V was pared by 1 base and J by 6 bases, with 14 bases of the junction left unmatched. Germline V gives CDR1 SGDLS, CDR2 YYNGEE. For the CDR3, the DNA is TGTGCCAGCAGCGTAAGGTCTAGCGGGAGGGCCCTGGGACTCGAGCAGTACTTC. Its translation is CASSVRSSGRALGLEQYF.

V gene TRBV28 combines with J gene TRBJ2-1; D is perhaps TRBD2 (5 bases). V was pared by 3 bases and J by 0 bases, with 12 bases between. This CDR3 is built from 16 residues. CDR1 MDHEN and CDR2 SYDVKM come from the germline V gene. The CDR3 nucleotides read TGTGCCAGCAGTTTGTTTCTAGCTTTCTCCTACAATGAGCAGTTCTTC. Translation: CASSLFLAFSYNEQFF.

As concerns this clone: The junction departs from the called germline gene at one end, perhaps through a read error. The chain links TRBV7-7 to TRBJ2-2; D ambiguous. The CDR3 runs 15 residues. Germline V gene lookup returns CDR1 SSHAT and CDR2 FNYEAQ (reference sequence). Written as DNA, the CDR3 is TGTGCTAGCAGCTTATATGGCGGCTCAACCGGGGAGCTGTTTTTT. Amino acid sequence: CASSLYGGSTGELFF.

The chain is built from TRBV4-3 and TRBJ2-7; weak D call: TRBD1 (6 bases). Germline CDR1 is LGHNA and CDR2 is YSLEER. The CDR3 runs to 16 residues. V was cut by 1 base and J by 3 bases, with 16 bases left in between. CDR3 bases: TGCGCCAGCAGCCAAGCTTTTGGAATAGGGGGCTACGAGCAGTACTTC. Its protein is CASSQAFGIGGYEQYF.

With regard to this clone: The sample holds other DNA sequences that translate to the same CDR3. This chain joins TRBV30 and TRBJ1-5; maybe TRBD1 (6 bases). Between the trimmed V and J ends, which lost 0 bases and 6 bases, there was a span of 9 bases. This CDR3 comprises 13 residues. CDR1 GTSNPN and CDR2 SVGIG come from the germline V gene (reference sequence). The CDR3: CAWSVQGGQPQHF. Here the CDR3 DNA reads TGTGCCTGGAGTGTACAGGGCGGTCAGCCCCAGCATTTT. Looking up the rest from reference TRBV30 and TRBJ1-5 gives the full variable domain: SQTIHQWPATLVQPVGSPLSLECTVEGTSNPNLYWYRQAAGRGLQLLFYSVGIGQISSEVPQNLSASRPQDRQFILSSKKLLLSDSGFYLCAWSVQGGQPQHFGDGTRLSIL.

This clone was picked up a small number of times. The rearrangement joins TRBV5-1 to TRBJ2-2, with D possibly matching TRBD1 (6 bases). This CDR3 has 13 residues. V was trimmed by 4 bases and J by 3 bases, leaving 7 bases between them. Germline CDR1 SGHRS, CDR2 YFSETQ. The CDR3 nucleotides read TGCGCCAGCAGCAAGGGGGACACCGGGGAGCTGTTTTTT. Translation gives CASSKGDTGELFF.

In DNA form, the CDR3 reads TGTGCCAGCTCACCACGGGGTAGCGGGGCCCAAGAGACCCAGTACTTC. Residues: CASSPRGSGAQETQYF. V is TRBV18 and J is TRBJ2-5; TRBD2 matches 8 bases. This CDR3 contains 16 residues. V trimming: 1 base; J trimming: 1 base; junction bases outside the gene matches: 5. Germline assignment: CDR1 KGHSH and CDR2 LQKENI. Filled out from reference TRBV18 and TRBJ2-5, the complete variable domain reads NAGVMQNPRHLVRRRGQEARLRCSPMKGHSHVYWYRQLPEEGLKFMVYLQKENIIDESGMPKERFSAEFPKEGPSILRIQQVVRGDSAAYFCASSPRGSGAQETQYFGPGTRLLVL.

J is TRBJ1-1 and V is TRBV18, with D uncertain. V shed 0 bases and J shed 7 bases, with 12 bases lying between them. The length of the CDR3 is 14 residues. Looked up from germline, CDR1 is KGHSH and CDR2 is LQKENI. The CDR3 region has the DNA TGTGCCAGCTCACCACCACTGAGCGGGAGTGAAGCTTTCTTT. This sequence encodes CASSPPLSGSEAFF.

The V call is TRBV9, the J call TRBJ1-6; 11 bases agree with TRBD1. Trimming cost V 6 bases and J 10 bases; bases outside gene matches: 3. Germline-derived CDR1 and CDR2 are SGDLS and YYNGEE. The CDR3 runs to 13 residues. The CDR3 loop reads CASNGQGASPLHF. Here the CDR3 DNA reads TGTGCCAGCAACGGACAGGGGGCATCACCCCTCCACTTT.

The chain links TRBV30 to TRBJ1-1, with D possibly TRBD1 on 5 matching bases. The CDR3 is made up of 14 amino acids. CDR1 and CDR2 (germline): GTSNPN, SVGIG (reference sequence). Trimming stripped 3 bases from V and 8 bases from J, with 19 bases between. The chain's CDR3 is CAWSDIGVGSEAFF. The CDR3 DNA sequence: TGTGCCTGGAGCGACATAGGGGTAGGGTCCGAAGCTTTCTTT. Together with reference TRBV30 and TRBJ1-1, the CDR3 gives the full variable domain: SQTIHQWPATLVQPVGSPLSLECTVEGTSNPNLYWYRQAAGRGLQLLFYSVGIGQISSEVPQNLSASRPQDRQFILSSKKLLLSDSGFYLCAWSDIGVGSEAFFGQGTRLTVV.

This chain uses TRBV20-1 with TRBJ2-7; D possibly corresponds to TRBD2 (6 bases). Germline loops: CDR1 DFQATT, CDR2 SNEGSKA (reference sequence). V lost 3 bases, J lost 3 bases, and 9 bases lay in between. This CDR3 comprises 12 residues. Here the CDR3 DNA reads TGCAGTGCTAGTACGACTAGCTACGAGCAGTACTTC. Translating it yields CSASTTSYEQYF.

The chain couples TRBV29-1 to TRBJ1-1; no firm D call. Germline V gives CDR1 SQVTM, CDR2 ANQGSEA. V lost 6 bases and J 3 bases, leaving 14 bases between the germline ends. This CDR3 is 13 amino acids long. The CDR3 nucleotides are TGCAGCGTACAGATGATTTTTGACACTGAAGCTTTCTTT. Protein: CSVQMIFDTEAFF.

The chain joins TRBV7-2 to TRBJ2-7, with D maybe TRBD1 (5 bases). The CDR3 length is 14 residues. Trimming took off 2 bases at V and 4 bases at J, with 12 bases between the two ends. CDR1 and CDR2 (germline): SGHTA, FQGNSA. CDR3 residues: CASSLFQGTYEQYF. CDR3 in DNA: TGTGCCAGCAGCTTATTTCAGGGCACGTACGAGCAGTACTTC.

The chain has TRBV30 and TRBJ2-1; 8 bases match TRBD2. This CDR3 has 16 residues. The V and J ends lost 1 base and 8 bases, in that order; junction bases with no gene match: 13. Germline V gives CDR1 GTSNPN, CDR2 SVGIG (reference sequence). CDR3 sequence reads: CAWSGVAGPMVYEQFF. The CDR3 DNA reads as TGTGCCTGGAGTGGGGTAGCGGGGCCTATGGTCTATGAGCAGTTCTTC.

This chain connects TRBV6-5 to TRBJ2-1, with 10 bases aligning to TRBD2. The CDR3 spans 14 residues. V was clipped by 0 bases and J by 8 bases; unmatched bases: 1. CDR1 is MNHEY and CDR2 is SVGAGI in the germline V gene. For the CDR3, the DNA is TGTGCCAGCAGTTACTCCCTAGCGGGAGATGAGCAGTTCTTC. The encoded protein is CASSYSLAGDEQFF.

The chain uses TRBV28 and TRBJ2-7; 10 nucleotides align to TRBD2. Trimming removed 2 bases from V and 7 bases from J; junction bases left unmatched: 8. Germline-derived CDR1 and CDR2 are MDHEN and SYDVKM. The CDR3 sequence is 15 residues long. CDR3 in DNA: TGTGCCAGCAGTTTACAGCGGGAGGGCCTGGGGGAGCAGTACTTC. Amino acid sequence: CASSLQREGLGEQYF.

The chain employs TRBV9 and TRBJ2-7, with TRBD2 matching 10 bases. The CDR3 covers 15 residues. The junction had 1 base not matched to a gene; V was cut back by 0 bases and J by 1 base. Germline CDR1 reads SGDLS; CDR2 reads YYNGEE. The CDR3 here is CASSVGAGGSYEQYF. As DNA, the CDR3 is TGTGCCAGCAGCGTAGGAGCGGGAGGGTCCTACGAGCAGTACTTC.

The CDR3 DNA is TGTGCCAGCAGTTTCGGGGGGGGTCCCCTCCACTTT. It specifies CASSFGGGPLHF. This chain links TRBV12-3 or TRBV12-4 with TRBJ1-6; perhaps TRBD1 as D (5 bases). This CDR3 is built from 12 residues. Trimming stripped 3 bases from V and 13 bases from J, with 10 bases between.